The clone carrying this T cell receptor (beta chain) was seen more than once but under ten times. The sample originates from a study of blood T cell repertoires in COVID-19. Study details: There were acute and convalescent COVID-19 samples, and they came from the United States, Italy and Spain.

Original processing methods: By means of reference gene primer amplification, nucleated cell counts were estimated. Generated by immunoSEQ multiplex PCR, the TCRdb table keeps only in-frame clones and is missing some. V and J calls and clone size are copied from that table; D and trimming were computed from the DNA. The table includes 250,000 to 400,000 clones, 88% detected once. Seattle's cohort entered during active infection and was followed longitudinally. The V segment lost 6 bases and the J segment 4 bases; nucleotides outside the gene matches: 8. CDR1 MNHEY and CDR2 SVGAGI come from the germline V gene. The CDR3 spans 14 residues.

The chain joins TRBV6-5 to TRBJ1-1; 7 bases line up with TRBD1. The sequence was obtained from a woman in her 30s with COVID-19, enrolled during active disease. Sequenced input: peripheral blood. The CDR3 spells CASRDYNRGTEAFF. For the CDR3, the DNA is TGTGCCAGCAGGGATTATAACAGGGGCACTGAAGCTTTCTTT.